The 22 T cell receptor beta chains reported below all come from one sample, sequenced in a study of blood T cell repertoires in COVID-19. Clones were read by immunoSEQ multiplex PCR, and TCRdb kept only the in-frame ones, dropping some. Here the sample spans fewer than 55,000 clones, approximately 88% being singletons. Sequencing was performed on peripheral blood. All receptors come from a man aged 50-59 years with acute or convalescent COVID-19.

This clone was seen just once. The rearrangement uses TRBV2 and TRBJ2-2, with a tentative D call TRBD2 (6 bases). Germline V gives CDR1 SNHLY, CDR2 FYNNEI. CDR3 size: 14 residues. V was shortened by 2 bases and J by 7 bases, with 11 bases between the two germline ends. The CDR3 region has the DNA TGTGCCAGCAGTGAACAGGGCGGGATCGGGGAGCTGTTTTTT. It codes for CASSEQGGIGELFF.

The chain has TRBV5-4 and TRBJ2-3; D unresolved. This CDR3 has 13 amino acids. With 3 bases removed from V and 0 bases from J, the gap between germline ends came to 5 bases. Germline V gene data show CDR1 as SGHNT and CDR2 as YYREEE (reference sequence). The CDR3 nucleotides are TGTGCCAGCAGCTCTCCCAGCACAGATACGCAGTATTTT. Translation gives CASSSPSTDTQYF.

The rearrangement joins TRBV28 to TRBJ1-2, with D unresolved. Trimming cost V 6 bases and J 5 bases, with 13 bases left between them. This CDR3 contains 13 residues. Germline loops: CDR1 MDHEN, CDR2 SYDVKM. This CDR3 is CASSQVGGYGYTF. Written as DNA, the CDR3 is TGTGCCAGCAGCCAAGTAGGAGGTTATGGCTACACCTTC.

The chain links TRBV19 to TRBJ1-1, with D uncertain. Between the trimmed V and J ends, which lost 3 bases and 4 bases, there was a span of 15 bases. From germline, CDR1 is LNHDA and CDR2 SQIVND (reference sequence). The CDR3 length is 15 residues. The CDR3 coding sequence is TGTGCCAGTAGTATGGCTGGGGTCGGGGTCACTGAAGCTTTCTTT. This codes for CASSMAGVGVTEAFF.

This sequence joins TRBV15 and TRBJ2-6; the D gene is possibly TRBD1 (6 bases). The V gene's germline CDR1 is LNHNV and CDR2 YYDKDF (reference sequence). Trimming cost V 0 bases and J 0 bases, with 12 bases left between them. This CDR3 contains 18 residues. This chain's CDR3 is CATSRDDRIVSGANVLTF. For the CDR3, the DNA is TGTGCCACCAGCAGAGATGACAGGATCGTCTCTGGGGCCAACGTCCTGACTTTC.

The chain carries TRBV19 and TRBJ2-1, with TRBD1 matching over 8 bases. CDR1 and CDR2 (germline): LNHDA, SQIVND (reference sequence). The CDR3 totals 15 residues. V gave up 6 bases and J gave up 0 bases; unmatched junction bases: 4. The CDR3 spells CASSRTGSSYNEQFF. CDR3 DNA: TGTGCCAGTAGCCGGACAGGGAGCTCCTACAATGAGCAGTTCTTC.

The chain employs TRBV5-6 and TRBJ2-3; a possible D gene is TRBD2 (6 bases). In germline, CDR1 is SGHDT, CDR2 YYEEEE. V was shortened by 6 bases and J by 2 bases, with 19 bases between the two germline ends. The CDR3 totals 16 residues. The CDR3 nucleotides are TGTGCCAGCACCCCATGGAGGGGCTTTTACACAGATACGCAGTATTTT. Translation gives CASTPWRGFYTDTQYF.

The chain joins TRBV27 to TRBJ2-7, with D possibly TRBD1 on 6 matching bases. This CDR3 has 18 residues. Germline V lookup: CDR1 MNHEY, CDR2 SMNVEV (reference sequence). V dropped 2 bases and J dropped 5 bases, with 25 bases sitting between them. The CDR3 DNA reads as TGTGCCAGCAGTTTACAGCCGGACGAAGGGGGACCTCACCACGAGCAGTACTTC. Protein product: CASSLQPDEGGPHHEQYF.

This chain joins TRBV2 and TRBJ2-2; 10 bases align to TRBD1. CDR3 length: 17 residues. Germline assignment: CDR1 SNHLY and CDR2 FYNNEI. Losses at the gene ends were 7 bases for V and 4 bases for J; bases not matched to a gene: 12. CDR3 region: CASTAKMRTGGTGELFF. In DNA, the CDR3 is TGTGCCAGCACCGCCAAAATGAGGACAGGGGGCACCGGGGAGCTGTTTTTT.

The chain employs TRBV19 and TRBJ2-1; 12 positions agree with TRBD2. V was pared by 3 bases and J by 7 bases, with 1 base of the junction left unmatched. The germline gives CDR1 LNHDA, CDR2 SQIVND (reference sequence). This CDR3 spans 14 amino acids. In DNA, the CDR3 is TGTGCCAGTAGTATCACTAGCGGGAGGAATGAGCAGTTCTTC. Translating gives CASSITSGRNEQFF.

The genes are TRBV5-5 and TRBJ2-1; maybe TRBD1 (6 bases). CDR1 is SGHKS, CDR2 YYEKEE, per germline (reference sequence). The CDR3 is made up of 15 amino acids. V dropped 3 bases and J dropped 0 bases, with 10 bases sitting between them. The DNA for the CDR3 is TGTGCCAGCAGCTGGACAGTGAGCTCCTACAATGAGCAGTTCTTC. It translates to CASSWTVSSYNEQFF. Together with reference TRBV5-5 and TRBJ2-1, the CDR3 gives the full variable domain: DAGVTQSPTHLIKTRGQQVTLRCSPISGHKSVSWYQQVLGQGPQFIFQYYEKEERGRGNFPDRFSARQFPNYSSELNVNALLLGDSALYLCASSWTVSSYNEQFFGPGTRLTVL.

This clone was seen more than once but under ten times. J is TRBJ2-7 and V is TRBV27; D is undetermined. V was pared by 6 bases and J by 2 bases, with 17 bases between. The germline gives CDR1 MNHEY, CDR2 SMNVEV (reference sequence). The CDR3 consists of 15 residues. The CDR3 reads CASSSESSQPYEQYF. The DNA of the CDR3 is TGTGCCAGCAGCTCGGAGAGTTCCCAGCCCTACGAGCAGTACTTC.

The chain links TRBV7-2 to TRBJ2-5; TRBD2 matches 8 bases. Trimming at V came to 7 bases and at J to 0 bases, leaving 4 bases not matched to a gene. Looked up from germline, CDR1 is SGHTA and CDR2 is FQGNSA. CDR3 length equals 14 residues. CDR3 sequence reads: CASKPSGYQETQYF. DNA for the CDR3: TGTGCCAGCAAACCTAGCGGGTACCAAGAGACCCAGTACTTC.

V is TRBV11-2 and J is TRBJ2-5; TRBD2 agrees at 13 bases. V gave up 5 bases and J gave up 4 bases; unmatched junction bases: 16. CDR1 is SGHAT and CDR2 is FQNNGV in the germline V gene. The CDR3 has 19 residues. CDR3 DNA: TGTGCCAGCAGCCATGGGTCACTAGCGGGAGGGGCCCACCCAGAGACCCAGTACTTC. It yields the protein CASSHGSLAGGAHPETQYF. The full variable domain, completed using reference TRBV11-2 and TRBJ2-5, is EAGVAQSPRYKIIEKRQSVAFWCNPISGHATLYWYQQILGQGPKLLIQFQNNGVVDDSQLPKDRFSAERLKGVDSTLKIQPAKLEDSAVYLCASSHGSLAGGAHPETQYFGPGTRLLVL.

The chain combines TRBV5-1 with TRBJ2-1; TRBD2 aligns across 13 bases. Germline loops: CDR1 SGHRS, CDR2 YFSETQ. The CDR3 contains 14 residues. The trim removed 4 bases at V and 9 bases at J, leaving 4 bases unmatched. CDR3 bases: TGCGCCAGCAGCCCCGGGACTAGCGGGACTGAGCAGTTCTTC. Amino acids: CASSPGTSGTEQFF. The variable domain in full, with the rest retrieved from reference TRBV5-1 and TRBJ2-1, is KAGVTQTPRYLIKTRGQQVTLSCSPISGHRSVSWYQQTPGQGLQFLFEYFSETQRNKGNFPGRFSGRQFSNSRSEMNVSTLELGDSALYLCASSPGTSGTEQFFGPGTRLTVL.

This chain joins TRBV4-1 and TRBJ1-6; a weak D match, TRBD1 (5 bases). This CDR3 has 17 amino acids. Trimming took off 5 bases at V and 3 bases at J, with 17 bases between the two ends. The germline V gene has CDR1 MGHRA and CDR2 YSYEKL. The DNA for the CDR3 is TGCGCCAGCAGCGAAGGAGCTCGGGGGAGCTATAATTCACCCCTCCACTTT. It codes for CASSEGARGSYNSPLHF.

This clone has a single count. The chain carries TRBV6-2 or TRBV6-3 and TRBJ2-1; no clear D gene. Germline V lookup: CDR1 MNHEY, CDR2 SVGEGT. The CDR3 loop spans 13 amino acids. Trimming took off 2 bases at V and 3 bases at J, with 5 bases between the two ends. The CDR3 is CASSYLGYNEQFF. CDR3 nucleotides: TGTGCCAGCAGTTACCTCGGCTACAATGAGCAGTTCTTC.

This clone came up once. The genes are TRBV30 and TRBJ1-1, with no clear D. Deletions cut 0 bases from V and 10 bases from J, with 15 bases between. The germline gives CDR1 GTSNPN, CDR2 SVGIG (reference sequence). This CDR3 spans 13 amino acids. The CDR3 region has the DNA TGTGCCTGGAGTGTACTCAGGCGCCCAACAGCTTTCTTT. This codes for CAWSVLRRPTAFF.

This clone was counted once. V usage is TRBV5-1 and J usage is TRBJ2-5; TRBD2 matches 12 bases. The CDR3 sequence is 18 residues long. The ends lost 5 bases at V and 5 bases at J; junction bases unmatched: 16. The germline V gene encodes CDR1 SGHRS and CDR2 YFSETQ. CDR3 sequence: CASRTQTLLAGGTETQYF. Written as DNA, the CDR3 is TGCGCCAGCAGGACCCAAACGCTGCTAGCGGGAGGGACGGAGACCCAGTACTTC.

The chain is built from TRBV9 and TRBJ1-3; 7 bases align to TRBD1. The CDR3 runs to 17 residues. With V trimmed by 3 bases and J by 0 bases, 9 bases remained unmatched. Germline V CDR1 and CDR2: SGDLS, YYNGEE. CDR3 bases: TGTGCCAGCAGCGCGGAGACAGGGACGATCTCTGGAAACACCATATATTTT. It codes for CASSAETGTISGNTIYF. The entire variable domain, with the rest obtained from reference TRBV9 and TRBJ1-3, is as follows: DSGVTQTPKHLITATGQRVTLRCSPRSGDLSVYWYQQSLDQGLQFLIQYYNGEERAKGNILERFSAQQFPDLHSELNLSSLELGDSALYFCASSAETGTISGNTIYFGEGSWLTVV.

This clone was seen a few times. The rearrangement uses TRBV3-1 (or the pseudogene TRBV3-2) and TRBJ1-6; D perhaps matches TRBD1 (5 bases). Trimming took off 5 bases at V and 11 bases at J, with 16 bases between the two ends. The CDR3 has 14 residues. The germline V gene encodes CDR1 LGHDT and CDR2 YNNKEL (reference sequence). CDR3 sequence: CASSSGTSGAPLHF. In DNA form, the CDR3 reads TGTGCCAGCAGCAGCGGGACCTCCGGGGCACCCCTCCACTTT.

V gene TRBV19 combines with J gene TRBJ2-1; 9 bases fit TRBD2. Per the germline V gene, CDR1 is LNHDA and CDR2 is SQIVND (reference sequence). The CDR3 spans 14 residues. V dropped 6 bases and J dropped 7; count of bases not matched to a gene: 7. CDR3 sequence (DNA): TGTGCCAGTAGATATAGCGGGGGTTCGAATGAGCAGTTCTTC. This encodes CASRYSGGSNEQFF. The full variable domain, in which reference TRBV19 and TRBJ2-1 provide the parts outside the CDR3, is DGGITQSPKYLFRKEGQNVTLSCEQNLNHDAMYWYRQDPGQGLRLIYYSQIVNDFQKGDIAEGYSVSREKKESFPLTVTSAQKNPTAFYLCASRYSGGSNEQFFGPGTRLTVL.